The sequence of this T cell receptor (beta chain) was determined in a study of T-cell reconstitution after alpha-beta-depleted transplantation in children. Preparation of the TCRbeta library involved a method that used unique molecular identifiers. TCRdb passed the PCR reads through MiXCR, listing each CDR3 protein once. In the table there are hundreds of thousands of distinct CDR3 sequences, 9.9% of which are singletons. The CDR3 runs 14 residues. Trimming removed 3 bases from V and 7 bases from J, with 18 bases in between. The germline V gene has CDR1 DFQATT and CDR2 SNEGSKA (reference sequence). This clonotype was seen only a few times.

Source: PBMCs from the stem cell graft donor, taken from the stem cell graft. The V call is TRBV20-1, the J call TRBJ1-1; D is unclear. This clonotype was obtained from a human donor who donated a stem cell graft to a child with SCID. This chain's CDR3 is CSASPSANLIEAFF. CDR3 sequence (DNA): TGCAGTGCTAGTCCCTCCGCGAATTTGATTGAAGCTTTCTTT.